The present T cell receptor (beta chain) was sequenced within a study of blood T cell repertoires in COVID-19. Study-level background: The United States, Italy and Spain were the sources of the acute and convalescent COVID-19 samples. Sources were T cells, B-cell-depleted T cells, or PBMCs; the material itself was cDNA or gDNA.

Authors' processing steps: Reference gene primer amplification in the assay estimated nucleated cell counts. Sequencing used immunoSEQ multiplex PCR; TCRdb keeps in-frame clones, though not all of them. The V and J calls and clone size were taken over from that table, and D and trimming were inferred from the DNA. The repertoire holds about 520,000 clones, 70% to 90% seen once, with 3.2% in the top ten. On this clone: This may come from a read error, since a much larger clone is one base off.

The clonotype comes from a human donor in a cohort sampled during active COVID-19. The sequenced sample was peripheral blood.

For the CDR3, the DNA is TGTGCCAGCAGTGACGTGAGACTAGCGGGAGGGCCACGGCAAGAGACCCAGTACTTC. It specifies CASSDVRLAGGPRQETQYF. The chain links TRBV2 to TRBJ2-5; the match to TRBD2 covers 14 bases. V shed 3 bases and J 2 bases; nucleotides not matched to a gene: 11. CDR1 SNHLY and CDR2 FYNNEI come from the germline V gene. This CDR3 has 19 amino acids.